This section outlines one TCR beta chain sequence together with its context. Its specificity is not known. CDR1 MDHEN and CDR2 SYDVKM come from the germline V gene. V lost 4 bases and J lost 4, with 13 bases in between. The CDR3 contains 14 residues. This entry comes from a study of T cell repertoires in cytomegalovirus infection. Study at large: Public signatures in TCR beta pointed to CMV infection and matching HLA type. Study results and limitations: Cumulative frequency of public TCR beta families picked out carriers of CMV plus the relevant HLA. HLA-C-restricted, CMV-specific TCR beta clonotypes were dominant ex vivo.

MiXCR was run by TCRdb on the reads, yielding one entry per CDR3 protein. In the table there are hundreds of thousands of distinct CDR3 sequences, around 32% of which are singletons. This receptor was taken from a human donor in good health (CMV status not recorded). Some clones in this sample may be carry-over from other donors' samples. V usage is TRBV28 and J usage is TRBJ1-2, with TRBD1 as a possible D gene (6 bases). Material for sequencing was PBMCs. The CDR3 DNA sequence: TGTGCCAGCAGTTACGGGGGGCTGGTCTATGGCTACACCTTC. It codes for CASSYGGLVYGYTF.